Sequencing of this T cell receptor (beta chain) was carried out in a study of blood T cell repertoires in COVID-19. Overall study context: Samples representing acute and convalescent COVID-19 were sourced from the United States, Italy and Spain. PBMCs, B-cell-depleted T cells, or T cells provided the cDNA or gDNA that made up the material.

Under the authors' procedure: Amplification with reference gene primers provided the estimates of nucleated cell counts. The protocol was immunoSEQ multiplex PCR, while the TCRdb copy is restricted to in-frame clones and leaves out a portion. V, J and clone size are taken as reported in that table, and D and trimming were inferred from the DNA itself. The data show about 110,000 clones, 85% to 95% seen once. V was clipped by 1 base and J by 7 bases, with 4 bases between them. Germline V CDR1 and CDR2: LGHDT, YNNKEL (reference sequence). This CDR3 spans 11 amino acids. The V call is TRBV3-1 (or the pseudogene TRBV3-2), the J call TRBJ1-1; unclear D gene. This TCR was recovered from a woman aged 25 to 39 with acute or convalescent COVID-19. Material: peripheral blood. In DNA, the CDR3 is TGTGCCAGCAGCCAAGCCCTTGAAGCTTTCTTT. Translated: CASSQALEAFF.